Below, one T cell receptor (beta chain) is given with its context. It lacks a known antigen. The record has no base qualities; no much larger clone is one base away. These data originate in a study of cytomegalovirus exposure and HLA in healthy donors (dated by TCRdb to 2016 to 2017). A note on the overall study: In an earlier analysis of roughly 500 of the donors, about 270 Gb of sequence data and 90 million to 130 million unique TCR beta sequences from about 179 million T cells were reported. A later genetic analysis used genome-wide SNP genotypes for about three fifths of the roughly 700 donors, treating that subset as a discovery cohort. In addition to the first cohort of 666 subjects, a separate validation cohort of about 120 different subjects was used. An earlier analysis of some 600 of the donors applied high-throughput TCR beta sequencing to assess whether each TCR beta V gene segment acted as functional or pseudogenic. Among the roughly 390 genotyped donors, approximately 81% belonged to the genetic ancestry cluster associated with self-reported Caucasian donors. Rather than drawing on any new phenotypic data, the later analysis identified candidate immune exposures from TCR beta sequences and the way those sequences occurred across donors. Donor age, sex, ethnicity and CMV serostatus were compiled together with the repertoire data. The study profiled the T cell repertoires of 500 to 800 subjects by immunosequencing and related them to cytomegalovirus serostatus. The study aimed to test whether cataloging public T cell receptors could reveal signatures of past pathogen exposure. Four or five DR-DQ haplotypes were handled as single units for association and clustering because linkage in the cohort was strong. HLA typing covered class I and class II loci at four-digit resolution. An early release covering approximately 600 HLA-typed donors comprised 300 to 350 gigabases of sequencing data and roughly 85 million unique TCR sequences. A later analysis re-analyzed previously published TCR beta repertoires from 666 donors and added high-resolution HLA genotyping to study TCR occurrence patterns. Across around 400 genotyped donors of the cohort, an average of approximately 220,000 unique TCR beta nucleotide sequences per donor were sequenced, and roughly a sixth of those sequences were non-productive. All discovery cohort repertoires had been generated using a single sequencing platform. The number of typed donors differed by locus: about 629-630 for A, B, C, DRB1 and DQB1; 522 for DQA1; fewer than 610 for DPA1; and 400 to 480 for DPB1. To predict cytomegalovirus infection status, the study brought together high-throughput TCR immunosequencing, statistical association of individual TCRs with disease status, and machine learning.

The library was built by means of the immunoSEQ multiplex PCR assay. A mixture of 60 forward primers for TCR Vbeta segments and 13 reverse primers for TCR Jbeta segments was used in the multiplex PCR. Amplification of the CDR3 region of rearranged TCR beta genes was performed with a multiplex PCR assay on genomic DNA. Amplified TCR beta libraries were sequenced as 87-base-pair reads on the Illumina HiSeq System. In the original analysis: A later analysis tallied roughly 80 million unique TCR beta chains across the 666 repertoires, and roughly 11 million of those chains were shared by two or more donors. A nearest-neighbor algorithm error-corrected the raw reads and collapsed the reads into unique sequences, merging closely related sequences to remove PCR and sequencing errors. V, D and J gene segments were assigned by aligning CDR3 sequences to IMGT reference sequences. For a sequence to be retained, a match of at least six nucleotides was required to both a V gene segment and a J gene segment. A rearrangement was called productive if the CDR3 had no stop codons and remained in frame with V and J, and every other rearrangement was called non-productive. Following IMGT convention, CDR3 was defined as the stretch from the second conserved V-encoded cysteine up to the conserved J-encoded phenylalanine. In an earlier analysis of around 600 of the donors, sequences lacking an unambiguous match to a single V gene segment were excluded. An earlier analysis of almost 600 of the donors classified V segments as functional when productive rearrangements were above 56.7% and as segregating when the standard deviation between donors was above 5%. A statistical classification framework was built to diagnose cytomegalovirus status from the catalog of TCR beta chain sequences. V and J gene assignment, in a later analysis, came from comparing TCR nucleotide sequences with IMGT/GENE-DB human TR gene sequences. The TCRdist pipeline was used in a later analysis to assign CDR3 sequences and most-parsimonious VDJ recombination scenarios. In a later analysis, each TCR beta chain was defined by its CDR3 amino acid sequence together with its V-gene family, and reads lacking a unique V-gene family were excluded. As a way to deal with suspected cross-contamination and a sequencing artifact, a later analysis dropped 450 to 700 nucleotide sequences that were highly shared and had low generation probability. In a later analysis, a clonal expansion index for each public chain was calculated from normalized within-repertoire ranks of inferred template counts. Generation probabilities in a later analysis came from a VDJ recombination model fitted to out-of-frame rearrangements, and those results were checked against IGoR. In a later analysis, hypergeometric tests were used to score TCR-TCR, TCR-HLA and TCR-CMV co-occurrence, with a repertoire-size bias correction applied to TCR pairs. To estimate false discovery rates, a later analysis permuted the HLA or CMV assignments 20 times. In a later analysis, co-occurring TCRs were grouped using DBSCAN, with TCRdist sequence similarity added in when clustering inside HLA-allele-positive subsets. For co-occurrence clustering, repertoires with fewer than 30,000 or more than 120,000 public chains were excluded, along with roughly 5 repertoires with anomalous nucleotide sharing. TCRdb took this table from immuneACCESS and kept in-frame rearrangements with V and J called. Such tables lack part of the clones; where checked against another copy, unresolved V genes explain under half of the gap, and the rest is unexplained. From that table come the V and J calls and clone size; the DNA was used to work out D and trimming. The sample records some 180,000 clones, about four fifths of which are singletons. The ten largest clonotypes hold less than 3.5% of the sample.

Study-level results and caveats: Immune exposure information for the cohort was limited to CMV serostatus. Correlated functional status among segregating V segments might be attributable to linkage disequilibrium, but an unknown experimental factor could not be ruled out. Specific HLA alleles were associated with 18,000 or so TCR beta sequences at a false discovery rate of 0.05 in a later analysis. Most CMV-associated TCR beta chains appeared to be HLA-restricted in a later analysis, and the HLA associations seemed to be driven largely by CMV exposure. It was suggested by the authors that the approach could potentially be generalized to other disease states and immunological phenotypes. The presence/absence analyses assumed that sequencing depth was roughly uniform across donors, and that assumption may not be true. In an earlier analysis of around 600 of the donors, most TCR beta V segments appeared in productive rearrangements about 87% or about 30% of the time, broadly matching IMGT annotations. A total of about 180 TCR beta chains were listed by the study as associated with cytomegalovirus. A later analysis reported that several top co-occurrence clusters appeared linked to parvovirus B19, influenza, CMV and Epstein-Barr virus. In vitro tests confirmed that a few of the cytomegalovirus-associated TCR beta chains recognize cytomegalovirus antigens. The earlier analysis of 587 of the donors excluded around 17 rarely observed V segments, including chromosome 9 orphons, because counts were too low. When HLA alleles, especially DR and DQ, strongly co-occurred, TCR associations were difficult to assign to individual alleles. The classifier was reported to diagnose cytomegalovirus status with high specificity and sensitivity in both the original and validation cohorts. A further reported finding was that TCR beta sequences accurately predicted the HLA-A and HLA-B alleles for most subjects in the first cohort. V-gene and J-gene trimming of TCR beta chains was associated with a missense DCLRE1C variant in a later genetic analysis, and the association was replicated in an independent cohort. According to a later genetic analysis, donors in an Asian-associated ancestry cluster had fewer N-insertions in productive TCRs than the approximately 710-donor mean. Because some donors lacked HLA typing at each locus, the association tests relied only on the typed subset. Only TCR beta chains were sequenced in this cohort, and the absence of alpha or paired-chain data limited detectable features. The sequencing pipeline was judged likely to have produced a cluster of highly shared sequence variants as a technical artifact. In a later analysis, HLA-associated TCR beta chains showed more clonal expansion and lower generation probabilities than non-associated chains that were equally common. In a later analysis, the rate of TCR association differed among HLA loci, with DRB1 alleles having the most associated TCRs and HLA-C alleles having the fewest. While some public TCRs were present in many individuals, most TCR sequences turned up only very rarely across donors.

The cohort comprised some 730 healthy bone marrow donors. At the time of sampling, all cohort members were nominally healthy, though unrecorded immune exposures were likely present. The donor was CMV seronegative and belonged to the group of over 350 seronegative cohort members. A peripheral blood sample was provided by each donor, and peripheral blood mononuclear cells were used for TCR beta sequencing. Genomic DNA was extracted from the blood cell samples with the Qiagen DNeasy Blood Extraction Kit. The sequence came from a female donor in good health and CMV-seronegative. The sample was PBMCs.

CDR3 reads: CASTSRAGSYNEQFF. The bases are TGTGCCAGCACCTCCCGAGCGGGATCCTACAATGAGCAGTTCTTC. The sequence joins TRBV9 to TRBJ2-1; a stretch of 7 junction bases matches TRBD2. The germline V gene specifies SGDLS as CDR1 and YYNGEE as CDR2. Measured from the cysteine to the phenylalanine, the CDR3 is 15 residues long. The kept DNA is CDR3 alone, 45 bases in frame from the first base. From V the trimming removes 6 bases and from J it removes 1 base, while the gene matches leave 7 bases of the junction unaccounted for.